These T cell receptor beta chains were read from a single sample in a study of blood T cells in healthy people across ages. TCRdb processed the 5' RACE reads anew with MiXCR; each CDR3 protein has one entry. The sample gives 800,000 to 1,300,000 distinct CDR3 sequences, around 25% of which show up once; 0.75% is in the top ten. The sample was also linked to a second study, of T cells of mothers and their children.

Sequencing input: blood. All receptors come from a girl aged 2-15 years in good health. Both conserved end residues are part of each CDR3. The order of the fields is clone size, J gene, D gene, V gene, CDR3 protein, CDR3 DNA. D genes are given only for firm matches. Clone size is stated in some rows and not others, as once, few, many or a class when expanded.

NA | TRBJ2-5 | NA | TRBV6-2/TRBV6-3 | CASSSYRPLQETQYF | TGTGCCAGCAGTTCTTATAGACCCCTTCAAGAGACCCAGTACTTC
NA | TRBJ1-6 | TRBD1 | TRBV13 | CASSFRQGSNSPLHF | TGTGCCAGCAGCTTCCGACAGGGGTCCAATTCACCCCTCCACTTT
NA | TRBJ1-3 | NA | TRBV7-8 | CASSLARLGSGNSGNTIYF | TGTGCCAGCAGCTTAGCTCGTTTAGGGTCCGGAAACTCTGGAAACACCATATATTTT
NA | TRBJ2-4 | NA | TRBV25-1 | CASSEWRGSLNIQYF | TGTGCCAGCAGTGAATGGCGGGGCTCGTTAAACATTCAGTACTTC
NA | TRBJ1-1 | NA | TRBV4-1 | CASSQERTEAFF | TGCGCCAGCAGCCAAGAGAGAACTGAAGCTTTCTTT
few | TRBJ1-2 | NA | TRBV5-6 | CASSPPAGETYGYTF | TGTGCCAGCAGCCCCCCGGCAGGGGAGACCTATGGCTACACCTTC
NA | TRBJ1-2 | NA | TRBV11-1 | CASSRAGAYGYTF | TGTGCCAGCAGCCGGGCGGGGGCCTATGGCTACACCTTC
few | TRBJ1-2 | NA | TRBV7-3 | CASSLSGENYGYTF | TGTGCCAGCAGCTTATCGGGCGAAAACTATGGCTACACCTTC
few | TRBJ2-5 | TRBD2 | TRBV29-1 | CSVVYGGGQETQYF | TGCAGCGTTGTCTACGGGGGGGGCCAAGAGACCCAGTACTTC
few | TRBJ2-1 | NA | TRBV14 | CASRYSGYNEQFF | TGTGCCAGCAGATATAGCGGATACAATGAGCAGTTCTTC
few | TRBJ1-1 | NA | TRBV2 | CASKNREVTEAFF | TGTGCCAGCAAGAACAGGGAGGTAACTGAAGCTTTCTTT
NA | TRBJ2-7 | TRBD2 | TRBV7-9 | CASSQSSGGFYEQYF | TGTGCCAGCAGCCAATCTAGCGGGGGGTTCTACGAGCAGTACTTC
few | TRBJ2-7 | NA | TRBV28 | CASRENGRATEQYF | TGTGCCAGCAGAGAAAACGGACGTGCCACCGAGCAGTACTTC
NA | TRBJ2-7 | TRBD1 | TRBV27 | CASTGGTGSSYEQYF | TGTGCCAGCACTGGCGGGACAGGAAGTTCCTACGAGCAGTACTTC
NA | TRBJ2-3 | NA | TRBV7-9 | CASSRKDSDTQYF | TGTGCCAGCAGCCGAAAGGATTCCGATACGCAGTATTTT
NA | TRBJ1-2 | NA | TRBV28 | CASGGPNSPNYGYTF | TGTGCCAGCGGTGGACCGAATTCCCCCAACTATGGCTACACCTTC
few | TRBJ2-7 | NA | TRBV20-1 | CSATGLLKDEQYF | TGCAGTGCTACGGGACTCCTGAAAGACGAGCAGTACTTC
once | TRBJ1-2 | NA | TRBV4-1 | CASSLEKWRYYTF | TGCGCCAGCAGCCTAGAGAAGTGGCGGTACTACACCTTC
NA | TRBJ1-3 | NA | TRBV20-1 | CSVETRSSGNTIYF | TGCAGTGTCGAGACCCGTAGCTCTGGAAACACCATATATTTT
NA | TRBJ2-7 | TRBD1 | TRBV20-1 | CSARDPDRGPYEQYF | TGCAGTGCTAGAGACCCGGACAGGGGTCCCTACGAGCAGTACTTC
NA | TRBJ1-2 | NA | TRBV2 | CASSPDSATYGYTF | TGTGCCAGCAGTCCGGACAGTGCTACCTATGGCTACACCTTC
NA | TRBJ2-7 | NA | TRBV21-1 | CASRGFGGSTYEQYF | TGTGCCAGCAGGGGGTTTGGAGGGTCCACCTACGAGCAGTACTTC
few | TRBJ2-1 | NA | TRBV20-1 | CSGLGEYEQFF | TGCAGTGGCCTCGGGGAGTATGAGCAGTTCTTC
few | TRBJ1-1 | NA | TRBV20-1 | CSATQQTMEGPEAFF | TGTAGTGCTACCCAGCAGACAATGGAGGGCCCTGAAGCTTTCTTT
NA | TRBJ2-1 | TRBD2 | TRBV6-1 | CASSDAGDNEQFF | TGTGCCAGCAGTGACGCGGGGGACAATGAGCAGTTCTTC
few | TRBJ2-1 | TRBD2 | TRBV4-1 | CASSQDLTGGSSYNEQFF | TGCGCCAGCAGCCAAGATTTAACGGGCGGGAGCTCCTACAATGAGCAGTTCTTC
NA | TRBJ1-1 | NA | TRBV19 | CASSPKGGNTEAFF | TGTGCCAGTAGTCCGAAAGGGGGGAACACTGAAGCTTTCTTT
few | TRBJ1-2 | TRBD1 | TRBV6-5 | CASSYSFPLLGQGDGYTF | TGTGCCAGCAGTTACTCGTTCCCACTACTTGGACAGGGGGATGGCTACACCTTC
NA | TRBJ2-7 | NA | TRBV7-2 | CASSLSQGSSYEQYF | TGTGCCAGCAGCCTCTCGCAGGGAAGCTCCTACGAGCAGTACTTC
NA | TRBJ1-2 | TRBD1 | TRBV27 | CASSAWTGDGYTF | TGTGCCAGCAGTGCCTGGACAGGGGATGGCTACACCTTC
NA | TRBJ2-7 | NA | TRBV7-9 | CASSSSQGSRYF | TGTGCCAGCAGCTCATCGCAGGGGAGTCGTTACTTC
NA | TRBJ2-1 | NA | TRBV12-3/TRBV12-4 | CASSGGISYNEQFF | TGTGCCAGCAGTGGGGGAATCTCCTACAATGAGCAGTTCTTC
many | TRBJ2-5 | TRBD1 | TRBV11-2 | CASSSGTGRETQYF | TGTGCCAGCAGCTCCGGGACAGGCCGGGAGACCCAGTACTTC
few | TRBJ2-7 | TRBD1 | TRBV20-1 | CSAVTGGYEQYF | TGCAGTGCTGTGACAGGGGGGTACGAGCAGTACTTC
NA | TRBJ2-3 | NA | TRBV28 | CASSFWGSRPRDTQYF | TGTGCCAGCAGTTTTTGGGGGAGTAGGCCCCGAGATACGCAGTATTTT
many | TRBJ2-1 | NA | TRBV5-6 | CASSLVAGNEQFF | TGTGCCAGCAGCTTGGTGGCGGGCAATGAGCAGTTCTTC
NA | TRBJ2-4 | NA | TRBV12-5 | CASGSVDIQYF | TGTGCTAGTGGTTCAGTGGACATTCAGTACTTC
NA | TRBJ2-5 | TRBD1 | TRBV29-1 | CSVFGTGEVWETQYF | TGCAGCGTATTCGGGACAGGGGAAGTTTGGGAGACCCAGTACTTC
NA | TRBJ2-7 | NA | TRBV6-5 | CASSSQEGYEQYF | TGTGCCAGCAGTTCCCAAGAGGGCTACGAGCAGTACTTC
few | TRBJ2-2 | NA | TRBV6-5 | CASSYSQRGELFF | TGTGCCAGCAGTTACTCCCAACGAGGGGAGCTGTTTTTT
few | TRBJ2-1 | TRBD1 | TRBV29-1 | CSVEDPGTGVLHEQFF | TGCAGCGTTGAAGATCCGGGTACAGGGGTTCTACATGAGCAGTTCTTC